The rows below give T cell receptor beta chains drawn from one sample of a study of blood T cells in healthy people across ages. Using its own MiXCR run on the 5' RACE reads, TCRdb lists one record per CDR3 protein. The sample has 870,000 or so distinct CDR3 sequences, under 35% seen once. Input material: blood. These receptors all stem from a woman older than 75 in good health. Both conserved end residues are trimmed from each CDR3. Fields, in order: J gene, V gene, CDR3 protein.

j_gene: TRBJ2-2
v_gene: TRBV9
CDR3aa: ASSPRLAGGLAFTGELF

j_gene: TRBJ2-1
v_gene: TRBV7-9
CDR3aa: ASVASGAYNEQF

j_gene: TRBJ1-5
v_gene: TRBV10-3
CDR3aa: AISGASSNQPQH

j_gene: TRBJ1-1
v_gene: TRBV5-1
CDR3aa: ASSFRTGAVNTEAF

j_gene: TRBJ1-4
v_gene: TRBV4-3
CDR3aa: ASSPQFGTSEKLF

j_gene: TRBJ1-2
v_gene: TRBV10-2
CDR3aa: ASREQARQGGYT

j_gene: TRBJ2-1
v_gene: TRBV11-2
CDR3aa: ASSLAQGYEQF

j_gene: TRBJ1-1
v_gene: TRBV6-2/TRBV6-3
CDR3aa: ASSPGQATGESEAF

j_gene: TRBJ1-5
v_gene: TRBV10-3
CDR3aa: AISERQGENQPQH

j_gene: TRBJ2-3
v_gene: TRBV2
CDR3aa: ASSGDSDTQY

j_gene: TRBJ2-7
v_gene: TRBV19
CDR3aa: ASRASGNSYEQY

j_gene: TRBJ2-7
v_gene: TRBV2
CDR3aa: ASSQEAGNPYEQY

j_gene: TRBJ2-7
v_gene: TRBV29-1
CDR3aa: SVVPGTGHSYEQY

j_gene: TRBJ1-4
v_gene: TRBV3-1
CDR3aa: ASSWGEGEKLF

j_gene: TRBJ2-1
v_gene: TRBV6-1
CDR3aa: ASNDSGGPGDEQF

j_gene: TRBJ2-3
v_gene: TRBV10-3
CDR3aa: AISESLAGSQDTQY

j_gene: TRBJ2-1
v_gene: TRBV7-8
CDR3aa: ASSLERAPYNEQF

j_gene: TRBJ2-3
v_gene: TRBV12-3/TRBV12-4
CDR3aa: ASTLTRTDTQY

j_gene: TRBJ2-3
v_gene: TRBV28
CDR3aa: ASSSTVPSTDTQY

j_gene: TRBJ2-1
v_gene: TRBV20-1
CDR3aa: SARARTGSRDEQF

j_gene: TRBJ2-7
v_gene: TRBV7-8
CDR3aa: ASSLLVGYEQY

j_gene: TRBJ2-5
v_gene: TRBV5-8
CDR3aa: ASSVGTPPVGNEQY